Below are 7 T cell receptor beta chains sequenced from a single sample in a study of blood T cells in healthy people across ages. With a J-beta primer mix and a sample-barcoded 5' primer, a second PCR ran roughly 6 to 11 cycles. MiXCR was run by TCRdb on the 5' RACE reads, yielding one entry per CDR3 protein. The sample has more than 800,000 distinct CDR3 sequences; over 35% are singletons. The specimen was blood. The receptor source for this set is a woman aged 60-75 years in good health.

This chain uses TRBV7-9 with TRBJ2-7; TRBD1 is a possible D gene (6 bases). The last part of the DNA fits TRBJ2-5 better; the J call may be wrong. The germline V gene has CDR1 SEHNR and CDR2 FQNEAQ (reference sequence). The CDR3 has 14 amino acids. The CDR3 spells CASSATDRKETQYF. CDR3 coding DNA: TGTGCCAGCAGCGCGACGGACAGAAAAGAGACCCAGTACTTC.

In its sample, this clonotype was seen a few times. This chain joins TRBV3-1 and TRBJ2-1; either TRBD1 or TRBD2 may supply D (5 bases each). Germline CDR1 reads LGHDT; CDR2 reads YNNKEL (reference sequence). This CDR3 is built from 14 residues. Trimming cost V 0 bases and J 4 bases, with 7 bases left between them. CDR3: CASSQDGGYNEQFF. In DNA, the CDR3 is TGTGCCAGCAGCCAAGATGGGGGATACAATGAGCAGTTCTTC.

V usage is TRBV11-2 and J usage is TRBJ2-1; 10 bases fit TRBD2. The CDR3 is 15 amino acids. Per the germline V gene, CDR1 is SGHAT and CDR2 is FQNNGV. V was pared by 8 bases and J by 4 bases, with 8 bases of the junction left unmatched. CDR3: CASGPLTSGYNEQFF. For the CDR3, the DNA is TGTGCCAGCGGCCCACTGACTAGCGGGTACAATGAGCAGTTCTTC. Drawing the rest from reference TRBV11-2 and TRBJ2-1, the complete variable domain is EAGVAQSPRYKIIEKRQSVAFWCNPISGHATLYWYQQILGQGPKLLIQFQNNGVVDDSQLPKDRFSAERLKGVDSTLKIQPAKLEDSAVYLCASGPLTSGYNEQFFGPGTRLTVL.

This sequence joins TRBV2 and TRBJ2-6, with 8 bases fitting TRBD1. Per the germline V gene, CDR1 is SNHLY and CDR2 is FYNNEI. The CDR3 contains 15 residues. The trim removed 6 bases at V and 3 bases at J, leaving 4 bases unmatched. CDR3 coding DNA: TGTGCCAGCAGCAGTACAGGGGGTGGGGCCAACGTCCTGACTTTC. Protein sequence: CASSSTGGGANVLTF.

The V gene is TRBV20-1, the J gene TRBJ2-7; 10 bases map to TRBD2. The CDR3 has 14 amino acids. Germline V gene sequence: CDR1 DFQATT, CDR2 SNEGSKA (reference sequence). With 2 bases clipped from V and 5 bases from J, the junction kept 6 bases outside the gene matches. The CDR3 loop is CSARLAGEGHEQYF. The CDR3 bases are TGCAGTGCTAGACTAGCGGGAGAAGGCCACGAGCAGTACTTC.

This clonotype has only a few counts. V gene TRBV27 combines with J gene TRBJ2-6, with unresolved D. Trimming stripped 5 bases from V and 4 bases from J, with 24 bases between. The CDR3 loop spans 19 amino acids. Germline loops: CDR1 MNHEY, CDR2 SMNVEV (reference sequence). CDR3 nucleotides: TGTGCCAGCAGTCCCCCGAGCAAGGCCCTCTCCCTCGGGGCCAACGTCCTGACTTTC. Translating gives CASSPPSKALSLGANVLTF.

The chain couples TRBV7-9 to TRBJ2-1; TRBD2 matches at 10 bases. The V gene end was trimmed by 1 base and the J gene end by 8 bases; junction bases not matched to a gene: 5. The CDR3 loop spans 15 amino acids. Per germline, CDR1 SEHNR and CDR2 FQNEAQ (reference sequence). CDR3 DNA: TGTGCCAGCAGCTTAGATACTAGCGGGACTGATGAGCAGTTCTTC. Its translation is CASSLDTSGTDEQFF.